Here is one T cell receptor (beta chain) with its context. This clone was found a few times. What this receptor recognizes is not known. No base-level quality is on record; no much larger clone is a single base apart. Genomic DNA was extracted with the Qiagen DNeasy kit from unsorted PBMCs and from negatively selected CD4+ and CD8+ fractions. TCR beta CDR3 regions were amplified by immunoSEQ multiplex PCR using primers annealing to V and J segments. A synthetic immune receptor repertoire was used to minimize amplification bias, and remaining bias was computationally removed after sequencing. In the authors' own workflow: Repertoire diversity was quantified as the Shannon entropy index using custom Python scripts. Unsorted, CD4+ and CD8+ repertoires were analyzed separately, except for combined analyses in which CD4+ and CD8+ sequences were merged in silico. Here the immuneACCESS table is served through TCRdb, limited to in-frame sequences with V and J called. Missing clones are a known gap in these copies; in checked studies unresolved V genes cover under half, and the rest lacks a known reason. Clonal size and the V and J genes are those of that table, whereas D and trimming came from the DNA. The sample profile shows some 21,000 clones; around 83% of them were found once. The ten largest clones represent 1% to 1.5% of the sample.

This sample was taken from a study of PD-1 blockade in classical Hodgkin lymphoma (dated by TCRdb to about 2020). About the investigation overall: The study used TCR beta sequencing and CyTOF to define a peripheral blood immune signature of response to PD-1 blockade in classical Hodgkin lymphoma.

The V end loses 3 bases and the J end loses 11 bases, and a stretch of 16 bases separates them. The CDR3 holds 13 amino acids from the cysteine to the phenylalanine. Only the CDR3 portion is preserved as DNA: 39 bases, with reading frame beginning at the first base. As encoded in the germline V gene, CDR1 is SNHLY while CDR2 is FYNNEI. Here is what the overall study found, with its caveats: Baseline TCR diversity was reported as lower in newly diagnosed patients than in healthy donors, and lower still in relapsed/refractory patients. Only a single clinical trial cohort was studied, and what caused the repertoire differences, possibly disease activity or prior therapy, remained undefined.

The sample's time point label, decoded: newly diagnosed, previously untreated cHL patient sample. CD4+ T cells were purified from thawed PBMCs by magnetic negative selection with a Miltenyi CD4+ T cell isolation kit. As a comparison group for the relapsed/refractory trial patients, PBMCs from patients with newly diagnosed, previously untreated classical Hodgkin lymphoma were sequenced. Peripheral blood was collected in 8 mL Vacutainer Cell Preparation Tubes, from which PBMCs were isolated by centrifugation and then cryopreserved. Purified CD4+ and CD8+ fractions were prepared only for cases in which an additional PBMC sample was available. On LS columns in a quadroMACS separator, the magnetically labelled cells were depleted, and the flow-through was collected as the purified fraction.

The sequence was obtained from a human donor with classical Hodgkin lymphoma. The rearrangement combines TRBV2 with TRBJ1-1; matching of 5 bases hints at TRBD1 as the D gene. Sequenced: CD4+ T cells from blood. The DNA sequence is given as TGTGCCAGCAGTGAGGGGACCGTTCCCCCCGCTTTCTTT. This gives the protein CASSEGTVPPAFF.